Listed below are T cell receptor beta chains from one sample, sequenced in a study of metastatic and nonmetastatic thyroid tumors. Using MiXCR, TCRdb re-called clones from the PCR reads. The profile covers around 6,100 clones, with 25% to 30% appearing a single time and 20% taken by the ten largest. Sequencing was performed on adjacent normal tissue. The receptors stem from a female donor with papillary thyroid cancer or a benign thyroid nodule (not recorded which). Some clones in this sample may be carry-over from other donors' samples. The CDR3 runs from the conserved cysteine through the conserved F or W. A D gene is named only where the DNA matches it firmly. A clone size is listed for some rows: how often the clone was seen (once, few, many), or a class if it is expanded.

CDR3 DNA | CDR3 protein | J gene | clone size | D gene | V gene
TGTGCCAGCAGTTTAATGACAGGTTCCGAGTCCTATGGCTACACCTTC | CASSLMTGSESYGYTF | TRBJ1-2 | few | - | TRBV12-3/TRBV12-4
TGTGCCAGCCTGAGGACCCCCTCACCCACAGATACGCAGTATTTT | CASLRTPSPTDTQYF | TRBJ2-3 | - | - | TRBV6-1
TGTGCCAGCAGCGTAGAGGGCTCACAGGTACCCTACAATGAGCAGTTCTTC | CASSVEGSQVPYNEQFF | TRBJ2-1 | medium-sized | - | TRBV9
TGTGCCAGCAGTGCCAGGGGCCCCTTCGGCAATGAGCAGTTCTTC | CASSARGPFGNEQFF | TRBJ2-1 | few | - | TRBV6-1
TGTGCCAGCAGCCCCTCAGCGGGAGGGCCGGTCGAGCAGTACTTC | CASSPSAGGPVEQYF | TRBJ2-7 | - | TRBD2 | TRBV11-2
TGTGCCAGCAGTGATCGACATAAGGGGGGCTACACCTTC | CASSDRHKGGYTF | TRBJ1-2 | many | - | TRBV6-1
TGTGCCAGCAGTTGGAATAGAGAGGAGCAGTACTTC | CASSWNREEQYF | TRBJ2-7 | - | - | TRBV6-2/TRBV6-3
TGTGCCAGCAGCTTAGAAGCCCGTTCTTTGAGGACCGGGGAGCTGTTTTTT | CASSLEARSLRTGELFF | TRBJ2-2 | many | - | TRBV7-8
TGTGCCAGCAGCCAAGGGGGGGGGGGCTGGTATGAGCAGTTCTTC | CASSQGGGGWYEQFF | TRBJ2-1 | - | - | TRBV6-1
TGTGCCAGCACCGGGGGGTCAGGGGTAAACTACGAGCAGTACTTC | CASTGGSGVNYEQYF | TRBJ2-7 | - | - | TRBV28
TGTGCCAGCAGTTCGGGGCCAGCGATCTACGAGCAGTACTTC | CASSSGPAIYEQYF | TRBJ2-7 | - | - | TRBV28
TGTGCCAGCAGCGTGCGGAACTCCTACGAGCAGTACTTC | CASSVRNSYEQYF | TRBJ2-7 | - | - | TRBV7-2
TGCAGTGCTAGAGTGTCAAAAGAGAACACCGGGGAGCTGTTTTTT | CSARVSKENTGELFF | TRBJ2-2 | once | - | TRBV20-1
TGTGCCAGCACTTCAGACGGACCTGCAACTAATGAAAAACTGTTTTTT | CASTSDGPATNEKLFF | TRBJ1-4 | - | - | TRBV2
TGTGCCAGCAGGCGACTATCGTTAGACACAGATACGCAGTATTTT | CASRRLSLDTDTQYF | TRBJ2-3 | - | - | TRBV6-1
TGTGCCAGCAGAGCGGGACAGGGAGAAAACACCATATATTTT | CASRAGQGENTIYF | TRBJ1-3 | - | TRBD1 | TRBV12-3/TRBV12-4
TGTGCCAGCAGCTCTCCGTGGGGCGGGGACACTGAAGCTTTCTTT | CASSSPWGGDTEAFF | TRBJ1-1 | - | - | TRBV11-1